Shown below are 10 T cell receptor beta chains from a single sample sequenced in a study of early T cells in non-severe SARS-CoV-2 infection. TCRdb independently ran MiXCR on the 5' RACE reads; one entry per CDR3 protein. This sample has approximately 30,000 distinct CDR3 sequences, with approximately 6.3% found just once. The source material was whole blood. These receptors were collected from an adult who was a healthcare worker with PCR-confirmed SARS-CoV-2 infection or an uninfected control (not recorded which).

This clonotype was observed many times. This rearrangement joins TRBV25-1 to TRBJ2-6; D uncertain. The CDR3 has 16 amino acids. Looked up from germline, CDR1 is MGHDK and CDR2 is SYGVNS. Trimming cost V 2 bases and J 0 bases, with 8 bases left between them. The CDR3 nucleotides are TGTGCCAGCAGTGAAGCAGGTGCCTCTGGGGCCAACGTCCTGACTTTC. It translates to CASSEAGASGANVLTF.

This clonotype was seen many times. The rearrangement links TRBV6-1 to TRBJ2-7; D gene uncertain. V lost 6 bases to trimming and J lost 3 bases, with 6 bases between them. The CDR3 spans 11 residues. CDR1 and CDR2 (germline): MNHNS, SASEGT. The CDR3 is CASRINYEQYF. The CDR3 nucleotides read TGTGCCAGCAGGATTAACTACGAGCAGTACTTC.

The rearrangement uses TRBV12-3 or TRBV12-4 and TRBJ2-5; 11 nucleotides match TRBD2. The J segment lost 1 base and the V segment lost 6 bases, leaving 4 bases of the junction unmatched. This CDR3 comprises 15 residues. This CDR3 is CASRTSGGLQETQYF. For the CDR3, the DNA is TGTGCCAGCAGAACTAGCGGGGGACTCCAAGAGACCCAGTACTTC.

This clonotype was picked up many times. The rearrangement uses TRBV5-5 and TRBJ2-1; D gene ambiguous. V gave up 1 base and J gave up 12 bases, with 11 bases separating them. The germline CDR1 and CDR2 sequences are SGHKS and YYEKEE (reference sequence). This CDR3 is 12 amino acids long. CDR3 sequence reads: CASSLTQRAQFF. CDR3 coding DNA: TGTGCCAGCAGCTTGACGCAACGGGCGCAGTTCTTC.

This clonotype appeared many times. The J gene is TRBJ2-6, the V gene TRBV28; tentative D call: TRBD1 (5 bases). Germline CDR1 and CDR2: MDHEN and SYDVKM. The CDR3 spans 15 residues. Trimming cost V 5 bases and J 0 bases, with 8 bases left between them. The CDR3 is CASSGASSGANVLTF. The CDR3 DNA follows: TGTGCCAGCAGTGGGGCTAGCTCTGGGGCCAACGTCCTGACTTTC.

This clonotype has at least ten counts. This rearrangement joins TRBV5-1 to TRBJ1-1, with D unresolved. This CDR3 has 15 amino acids. Between the trimmed V and J ends, which lost 0 bases and 1 base, there was a span of 10 bases. Germline loops: CDR1 SGHRS, CDR2 YFSETQ. CDR3: CASSLGGFGNTEAFF. CDR3 sequence (DNA): TGCGCCAGCAGCTTGGGAGGCTTCGGGAACACTGAAGCTTTCTTT.

CDR3 nucleotide sequence: TGTGCCAGCAGCTTCACAGGGAACACTGAAGCTTTCTTT. Translated, it gives CASSFTGNTEAFF. The chain carries TRBV11-3 and TRBJ1-1; maybe TRBD1 (5 bases). From germline, CDR1 is SGHNT and CDR2 YENEEA. The germline V and J ends were trimmed by 3 bases and 1 base, with 6 bases remaining between them. There are 13 residues in the CDR3.

This clonotype was seen many times. V gene TRBV4-3 combines with J gene TRBJ1-3; 9 nucleotides match TRBD1. The trim removed 1 base at V and 0 bases at J, leaving 1 base unmatched. Germline V CDR1 and CDR2: LGHNA, YSLEER. The CDR3 runs 16 residues. CDR3 loop: CASSQGQGVSGNTIYF. As DNA, the CDR3 is TGCGCCAGCAGCCAAGGACAGGGGGTCTCTGGAAACACCATATATTTT.

This clonotype occurred many times. This chain joins TRBV3-1 and TRBJ1-1, with 7 bases lining up with TRBD1. The CDR3 length is 14 residues. V lost 6 bases to trimming and J lost 1 base; unmatched junction nucleotides: 5. Germline-derived CDR1 and CDR2 are LGHDT and YNNKEL (reference sequence). This chain's CDR3 is CASRQQGWNTEAFF. CDR3 bases: TGTGCCAGCAGGCAACAGGGGTGGAACACTGAAGCTTTCTTT.

This clonotype occurred many times. V is TRBV5-4 and J is TRBJ1-1; 10 bases map to TRBD1. The CDR3 sequence is 15 residues long. Germline V CDR1 and CDR2: SGHNT, YYREEE (reference sequence). The trim removed 3 bases at V and 6 bases at J, leaving 8 bases unmatched. The CDR3 reads CASSSKTGGRAEAFF. DNA of the CDR3: TGTGCCAGCAGCTCAAAGACAGGGGGCAGGGCTGAAGCTTTCTTT.